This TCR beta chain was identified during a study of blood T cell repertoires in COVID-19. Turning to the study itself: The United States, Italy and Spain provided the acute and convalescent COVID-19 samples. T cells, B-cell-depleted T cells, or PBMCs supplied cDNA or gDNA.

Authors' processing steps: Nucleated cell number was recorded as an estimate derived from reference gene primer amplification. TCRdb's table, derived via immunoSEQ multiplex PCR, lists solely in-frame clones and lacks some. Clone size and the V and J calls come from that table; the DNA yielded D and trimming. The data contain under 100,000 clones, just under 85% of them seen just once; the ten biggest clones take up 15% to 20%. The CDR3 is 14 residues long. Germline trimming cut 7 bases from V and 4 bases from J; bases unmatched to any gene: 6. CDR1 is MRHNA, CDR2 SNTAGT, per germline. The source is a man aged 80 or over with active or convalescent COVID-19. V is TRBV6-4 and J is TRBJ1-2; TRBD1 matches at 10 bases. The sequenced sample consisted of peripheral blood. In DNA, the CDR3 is TGTGCCAGCATATGGGGACAGGGGATCTATGGCTACACCTTC. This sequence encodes CASIWGQGIYGYTF.